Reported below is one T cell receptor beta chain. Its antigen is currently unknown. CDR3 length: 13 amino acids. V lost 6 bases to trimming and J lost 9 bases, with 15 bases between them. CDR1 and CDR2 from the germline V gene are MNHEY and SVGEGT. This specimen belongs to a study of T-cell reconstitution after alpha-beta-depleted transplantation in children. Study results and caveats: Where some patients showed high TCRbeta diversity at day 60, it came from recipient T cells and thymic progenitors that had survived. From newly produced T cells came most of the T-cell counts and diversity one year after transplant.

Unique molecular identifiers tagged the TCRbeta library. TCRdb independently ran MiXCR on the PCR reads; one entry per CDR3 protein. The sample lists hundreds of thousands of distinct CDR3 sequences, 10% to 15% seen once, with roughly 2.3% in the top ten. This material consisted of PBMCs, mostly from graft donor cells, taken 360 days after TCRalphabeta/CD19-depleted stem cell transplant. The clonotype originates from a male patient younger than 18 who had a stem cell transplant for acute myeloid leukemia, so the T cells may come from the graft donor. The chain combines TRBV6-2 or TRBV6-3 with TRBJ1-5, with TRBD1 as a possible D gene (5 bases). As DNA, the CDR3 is TGTGCCAGCAGCCCGGGACGGTCAAGGCCCCAGCATTTT. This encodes CASSPGRSRPQHF.